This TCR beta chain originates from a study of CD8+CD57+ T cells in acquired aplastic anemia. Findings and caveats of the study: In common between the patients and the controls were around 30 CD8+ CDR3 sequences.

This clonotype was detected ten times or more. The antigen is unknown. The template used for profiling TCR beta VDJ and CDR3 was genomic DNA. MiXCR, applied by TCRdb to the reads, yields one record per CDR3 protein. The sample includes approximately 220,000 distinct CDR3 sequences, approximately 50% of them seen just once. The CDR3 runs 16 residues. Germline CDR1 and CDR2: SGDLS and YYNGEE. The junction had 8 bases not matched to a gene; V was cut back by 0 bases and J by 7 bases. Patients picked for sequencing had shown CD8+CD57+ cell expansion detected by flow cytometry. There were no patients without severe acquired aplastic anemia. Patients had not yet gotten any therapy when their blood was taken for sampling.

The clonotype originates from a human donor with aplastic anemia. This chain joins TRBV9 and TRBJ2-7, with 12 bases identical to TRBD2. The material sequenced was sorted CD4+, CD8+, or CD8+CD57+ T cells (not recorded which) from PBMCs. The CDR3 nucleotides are TGTGCCAGCAGCGTAGGTGTCCTAGCGGGAGGGCAGGAGCAGTACTTC. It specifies CASSVGVLAGGQEQYF.